What follows are 12 T cell receptor beta chains derived from one specimen sequenced in a study of cytomegalovirus exposure and HLA in healthy donors. 60 Vbeta and 13 Jbeta primers were used in PCR. Only in-frame clones appear in the TCRdb table, and some are missing; sequencing was by immunoSEQ multiplex PCR. The sample lists more than 100,000 clones, approximately 78% occurring once. The sample consisted of PBMCs. These receptors all come from a woman between 35 and 50 years old in good health and CMV-seropositive.

This clone was detected only a few times. This chain uses TRBV19 with TRBJ1-2; the match to TRBD1 covers 8 bases. The CDR3 runs 13 residues. From germline, CDR1 is LNHDA and CDR2 SQIVND (reference sequence). The V and J ends lost 2 bases and 10 bases, in that order; junction bases with no gene match: 6. The CDR3 sequence is CASSITGGEVYTF. CDR3 nucleotides: TGTGCCAGTAGTATAACAGGGGGAGAGGTCTACACCTTC.

V is TRBV18 and J is TRBJ1-2; 12 bases agree with TRBD1. Germline values: CDR1 KGHSH, CDR2 LQKENI. Trimming took 8 bases from V and 9 from J; bases not matched to a gene: 7. The CDR3 sequence is 13 residues long. CDR3 amino acids: CASTAGTGGRYTF. CDR3 in DNA: TGTGCCAGCACAGCCGGGACAGGGGGCCGCTACACCTTC.

This clone has a handful of counts. The germline gene is not matched at one end of the junction; a read error may be the cause. The same CDR3 is also encoded by other DNA sequences in this sample. CDR3 coding DNA: TGTGCCAGCAGTTACAGAAACAGGGGAACTGAGGCTTTCTTT. This codes for CASSYRNRGTEAFF. The genes are TRBV6-5 and TRBJ1-1; TRBD1 matches 7 bases. Germline CDR1 and CDR2: MNHEY and SVGAGI. CDR3 size: 14 residues.

The chain combines TRBV18 with TRBJ2-3; no clear D gene. Germline loops: CDR1 KGHSH, CDR2 LQKENI. V lost 1 base and J lost 5, with 7 bases in between. The CDR3 loop spans 13 amino acids. CDR3 DNA sequence: TGTGCCAGCTCACCACTCCCCCGAGATACGCAGTATTTT. Residues: CASSPLPRDTQYF.

The sample holds a few counts of this clone. The chain carries TRBV7-6 and TRBJ1-1, with 10 bases lining up with TRBD1. V dropped 4 bases and J dropped 4; count of bases not matched to a gene: 6. CDR3 length equals 15 residues. CDR1 is SGHVS and CDR2 is FNYEAQ in the germline V gene. The CDR3 spells CASSSRQGASTEAFF. Here the CDR3 DNA reads TGTGCCAGCAGCTCGAGACAGGGGGCGTCCACTGAAGCTTTCTTT.

This rearrangement joins TRBV4-3 to TRBJ1-1; D unresolved. The ends were cut back, 0 bases at V and 4 bases at J, with 12 bases in the middle. This CDR3 has 15 residues. The germline CDR1 and CDR2 sequences are LGHNA and YSLEER. The CDR3 here is CASSQDSQVRTEAFF. The CDR3 nucleotides read TGCGCCAGCAGCCAAGATTCGCAGGTGCGCACTGAAGCTTTCTTT.

This clone has just a few counts. The chain is built from TRBV9 and TRBJ1-2; 7 positions match TRBD1. The CDR3 consists of 15 residues. Germline lookup yields CDR1 SGDLS and CDR2 YYNGEE. V dropped 4 bases and J dropped 1; count of bases not matched to a gene: 7. CDR3 amino acids: CASSSQDRFNYGYTF. The CDR3 nucleotides read TGTGCCAGCAGCTCACAGGACAGGTTTAACTATGGCTACACCTTC.

The genes are TRBV13 and TRBJ1-2, with TRBD1 matching 7 bases. Germline values: CDR1 PRHDT, CDR2 FYEKMQ (reference sequence). Germline trimming cut 5 bases from V and 4 bases from J; bases unmatched to any gene: 7. The CDR3 runs 14 residues. The CDR3 DNA reads as TGTGCCAGCAGCCTCGGGACAGTCTTCTATGGCTACACCTTC. Translation: CASSLGTVFYGYTF.

The rearrangement joins TRBV6-1 to TRBJ2-5; D is perhaps TRBD2 (5 bases). V gave up 1 base and J gave up 2 bases, with 11 bases separating them. The CDR3 has 15 amino acids. CDR1 and CDR2 (germline): MNHNS, SASEGT. The CDR3 DNA follows: TGTGCCAGCAGTGAAGTCGGGCGACTACAAGAGACCCAGTACTTC. Amino acid sequence: CASSEVGRLQETQYF.

The chain employs TRBV5-4 and TRBJ1-5, with 11 bases identical to TRBD1. Germline loops: CDR1 SGHNT, CDR2 YYREEE (reference sequence). V lost 3 bases to trimming and J lost 7 bases; unmatched junction nucleotides: 3. This CDR3 is built from 14 residues. CDR3 region: CASSSRDRGQPQHF. CDR3 nucleotides: TGTGCCAGCAGCTCCCGGGACAGGGGGCAGCCCCAGCATTTT.

The chain joins TRBV5-1 to TRBJ1-1; D might be TRBD1 (6 bases). V lost 5 bases and J lost 5, with 16 bases in between. The CDR3 is 14 residues long. Germline V gene sequence: CDR1 SGHRS, CDR2 YFSETQ. Here the CDR3 DNA reads TGCGCCAGCAGGGACACACAGGGAAGTACTGAAGCTTTCTTT. Translation: CASRDTQGSTEAFF.

This chain connects TRBV9 to TRBJ2-1, with D possibly TRBD2 on 7 matching bases. Trimming cost V 0 bases and J 8 bases, with 15 bases left between them. This CDR3 contains 15 residues. Germline CDR1 is SGDLS and CDR2 is YYNGEE. The CDR3 loop is CASSVEWAGAYEQFF. The CDR3 DNA reads TGTGCCAGCAGCGTAGAGTGGGCGGGGGCCTATGAGCAGTTCTTC.